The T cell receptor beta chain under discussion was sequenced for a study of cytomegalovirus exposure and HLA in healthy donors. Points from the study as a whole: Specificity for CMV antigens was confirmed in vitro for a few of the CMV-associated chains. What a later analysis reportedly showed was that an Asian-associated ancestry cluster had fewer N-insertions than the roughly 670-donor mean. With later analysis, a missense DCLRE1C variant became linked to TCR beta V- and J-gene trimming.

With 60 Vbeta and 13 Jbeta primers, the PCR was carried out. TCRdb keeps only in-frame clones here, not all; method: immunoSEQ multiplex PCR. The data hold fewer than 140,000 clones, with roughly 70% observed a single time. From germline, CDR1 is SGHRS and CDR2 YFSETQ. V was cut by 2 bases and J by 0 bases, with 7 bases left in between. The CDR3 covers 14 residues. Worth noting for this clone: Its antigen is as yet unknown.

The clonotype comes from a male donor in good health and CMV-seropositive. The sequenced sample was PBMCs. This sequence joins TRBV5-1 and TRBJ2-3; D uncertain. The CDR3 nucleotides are TGCGCCAGCAGCTTAGGCGGAAGCACAGATACGCAGTATTTT. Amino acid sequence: CASSLGGSTDTQYF.